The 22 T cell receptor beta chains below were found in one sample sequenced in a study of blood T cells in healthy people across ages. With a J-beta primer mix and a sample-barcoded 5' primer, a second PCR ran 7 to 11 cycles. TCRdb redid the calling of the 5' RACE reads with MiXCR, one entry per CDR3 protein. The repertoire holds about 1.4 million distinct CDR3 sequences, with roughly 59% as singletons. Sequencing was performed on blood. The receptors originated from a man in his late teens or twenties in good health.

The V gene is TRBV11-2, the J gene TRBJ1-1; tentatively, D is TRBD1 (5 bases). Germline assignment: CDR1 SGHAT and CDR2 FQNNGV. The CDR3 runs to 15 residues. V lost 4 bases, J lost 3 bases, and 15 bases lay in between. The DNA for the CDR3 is TGTGCCAGCAGCTGGGGGACGGGGGGTTACACTGAAGCTTTCTTT. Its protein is CASSWGTGGYTEAFF.

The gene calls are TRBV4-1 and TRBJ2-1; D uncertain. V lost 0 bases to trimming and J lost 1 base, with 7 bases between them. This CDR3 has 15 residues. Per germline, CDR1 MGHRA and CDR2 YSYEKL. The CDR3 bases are TGCGCCAGCAGCCAAGAGTGGATGTCCTACAATGAGCAGTTCTTC. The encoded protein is CASSQEWMSYNEQFF.

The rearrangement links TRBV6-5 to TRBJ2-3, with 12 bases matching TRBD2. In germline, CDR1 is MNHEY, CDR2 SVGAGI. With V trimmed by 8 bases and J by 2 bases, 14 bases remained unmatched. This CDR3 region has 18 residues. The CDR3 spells CASEFGGLAGGNTDTQYF. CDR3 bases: TGTGCCAGCGAGTTTGGTGGGCTAGCGGGGGGGAACACAGATACGCAGTATTTT.

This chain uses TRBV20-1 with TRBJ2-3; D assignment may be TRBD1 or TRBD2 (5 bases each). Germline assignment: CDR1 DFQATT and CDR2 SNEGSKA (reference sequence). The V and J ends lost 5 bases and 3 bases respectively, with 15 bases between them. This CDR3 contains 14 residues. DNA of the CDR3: TGCAGTGCTGCGGACCCAGGGAGAACAGATACGCAGTATTTT. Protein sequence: CSAADPGRTDTQYF.

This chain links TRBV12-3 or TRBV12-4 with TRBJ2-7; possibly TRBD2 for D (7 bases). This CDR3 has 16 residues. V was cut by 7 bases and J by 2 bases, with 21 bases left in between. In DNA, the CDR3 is TGTGCCAGCACCCAGCGGGTTACGGGGGGCACCTACGAGCAGTACTTC. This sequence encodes CASTQRVTGGTYEQYF.

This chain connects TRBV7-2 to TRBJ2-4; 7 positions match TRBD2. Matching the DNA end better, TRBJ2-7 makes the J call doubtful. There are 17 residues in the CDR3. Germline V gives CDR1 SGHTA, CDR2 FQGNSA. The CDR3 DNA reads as TGTGCCAGCAGCTTAGTCGGGACTACCCCTCCCGTTTACGAGCAGTACTTC. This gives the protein CASSLVGTTPPVYEQYF.

CDR3 DNA sequence: TGTGCCAGCAGCGACTCAGACAGGGGTAGTGTCAAGCAGTACTTC. This encodes CASSDSDRGSVKQYF. The chain combines TRBV2 with TRBJ2-4; TRBD1 matches 8 bases. The CDR3 has 15 residues. Per germline, CDR1 SNHLY and CDR2 FYNNEI. The V gene end was trimmed by 6 bases and the J gene end by 13 bases; junction bases not matched to a gene: 17.

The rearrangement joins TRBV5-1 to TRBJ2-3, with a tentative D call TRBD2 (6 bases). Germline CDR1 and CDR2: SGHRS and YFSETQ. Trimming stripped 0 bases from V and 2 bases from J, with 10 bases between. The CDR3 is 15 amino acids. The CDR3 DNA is TGCGCCAGCAGCTTGGAGGCGGGGACCACAGATACGCAGTATTTT. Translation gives CASSLEAGTTDTQYF. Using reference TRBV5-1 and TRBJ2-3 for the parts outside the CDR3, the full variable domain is KAGVTQTPRYLIKTRGQQVTLSCSPISGHRSVSWYQQTPGQGLQFLFEYFSETQRNKGNFPGRFSGRQFSNSRSEMNVSTLELGDSALYLCASSLEAGTTDTQYFGPGTRLTVL.

Here the CDR3 DNA reads TGTGCCAGCAGTTATCGGACTAGCGGGGGCCCAAGGGGCTACGAGCAGTACTTC. Its protein is CASSYRTSGGPRGYEQYF. The chain couples TRBV12-3 or TRBV12-4 to TRBJ2-7; 13 nucleotides align to TRBD2. The V and J ends lost 4 bases and 3 bases, in that order; junction bases with no gene match: 12. This CDR3 has 18 amino acids.

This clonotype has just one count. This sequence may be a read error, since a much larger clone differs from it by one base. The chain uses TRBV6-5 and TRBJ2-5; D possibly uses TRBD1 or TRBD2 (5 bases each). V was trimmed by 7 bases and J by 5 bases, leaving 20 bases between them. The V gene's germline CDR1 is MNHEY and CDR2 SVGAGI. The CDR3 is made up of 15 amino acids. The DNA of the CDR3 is TGTGCCAGCATGAGGGCCCGGGGCACGTGGGAGACCCAGTACTTC. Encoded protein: CASMRARGTWETQYF.

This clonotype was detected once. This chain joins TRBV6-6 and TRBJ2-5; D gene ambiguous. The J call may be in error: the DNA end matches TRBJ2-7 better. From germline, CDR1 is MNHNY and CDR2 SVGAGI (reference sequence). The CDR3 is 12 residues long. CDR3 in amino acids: CASSYPAGEQYF. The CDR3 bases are TGTGCCAGCAGTTACCCAGCAGGCGAGCAGTACTTC.

CDR3 sequence: CASSLLTGPSSYEQYF. As DNA, the CDR3 is TGTGCCAGCAGCTTATTGACGGGACCAAGCTCCTACGAGCAGTACTTC. The chain carries TRBV7-6 and TRBJ2-7; D may correspond to TRBD1 or TRBD2 (5 bases each). This CDR3 has 16 residues. From germline, CDR1 is SGHVS and CDR2 FNYEAQ. Trimming left V 2 bases short and J 0 bases short, with 14 bases between.

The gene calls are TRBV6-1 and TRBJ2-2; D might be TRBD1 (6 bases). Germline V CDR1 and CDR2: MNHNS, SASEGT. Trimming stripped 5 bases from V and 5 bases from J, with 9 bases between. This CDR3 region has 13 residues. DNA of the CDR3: TGTGCCAGCAGTCCCGGACAGACCGGGGAGCTGTTTTTT. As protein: CASSPGQTGELFF.

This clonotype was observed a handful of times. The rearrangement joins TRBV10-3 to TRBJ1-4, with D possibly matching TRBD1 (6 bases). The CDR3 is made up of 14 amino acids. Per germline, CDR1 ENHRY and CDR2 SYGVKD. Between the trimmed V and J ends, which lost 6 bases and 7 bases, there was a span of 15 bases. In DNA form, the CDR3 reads TGTGCCATCAGGGACAGCGATTCCCGTGAAAAACTGTTTTTT. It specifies CAIRDSDSREKLFF.

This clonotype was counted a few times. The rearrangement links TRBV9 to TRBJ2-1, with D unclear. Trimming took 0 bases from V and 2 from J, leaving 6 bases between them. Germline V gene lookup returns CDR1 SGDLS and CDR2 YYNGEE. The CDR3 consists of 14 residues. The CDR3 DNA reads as TGTGCCAGCAGCGTAGTATGGGCCTACAATGAGCAGTTCTTC. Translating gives CASSVVWAYNEQFF.

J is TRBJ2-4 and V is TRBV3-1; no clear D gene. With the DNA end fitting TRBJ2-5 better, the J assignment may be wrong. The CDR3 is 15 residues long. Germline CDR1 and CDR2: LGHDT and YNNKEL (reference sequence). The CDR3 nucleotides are TGTGCCAGCAGCCAAGATTTTTCCGAAGAAGAGACCCAGTACTTC. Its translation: CASSQDFSEEETQYF.

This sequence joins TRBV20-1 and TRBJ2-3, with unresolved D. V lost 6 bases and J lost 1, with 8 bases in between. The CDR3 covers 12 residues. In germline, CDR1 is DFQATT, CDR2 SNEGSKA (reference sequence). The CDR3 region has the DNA TGCAGTGCCCCAGAAGGCACAGATACGCAGTATTTT. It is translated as CSAPEGTDTQYF.

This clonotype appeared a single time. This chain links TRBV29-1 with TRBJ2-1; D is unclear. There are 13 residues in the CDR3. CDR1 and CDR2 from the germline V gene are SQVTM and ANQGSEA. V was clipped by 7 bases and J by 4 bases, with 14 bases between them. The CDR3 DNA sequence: TGCAGCGCTGGCTTACTCGGGTACAATGAGCAGTTCTTC. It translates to CSAGLLGYNEQFF.

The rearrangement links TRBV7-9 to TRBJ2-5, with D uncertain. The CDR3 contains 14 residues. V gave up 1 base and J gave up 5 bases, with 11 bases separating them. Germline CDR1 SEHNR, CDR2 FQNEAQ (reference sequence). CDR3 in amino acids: CASSLGMGSETQYF. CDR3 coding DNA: TGTGCCAGCAGCTTAGGAATGGGTTCGGAGACCCAGTACTTC.

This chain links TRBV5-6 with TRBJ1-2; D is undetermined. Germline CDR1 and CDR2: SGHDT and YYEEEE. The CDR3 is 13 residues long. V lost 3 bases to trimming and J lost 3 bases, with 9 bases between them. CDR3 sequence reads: CASSSQRYYGYTF. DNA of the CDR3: TGTGCCAGCAGCTCGCAGAGGTACTATGGCTACACCTTC.

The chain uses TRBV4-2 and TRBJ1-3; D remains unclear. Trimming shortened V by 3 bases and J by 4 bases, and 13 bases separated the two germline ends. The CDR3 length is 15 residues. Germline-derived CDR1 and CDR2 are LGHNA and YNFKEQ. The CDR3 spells CASSHRESPGNTIYF. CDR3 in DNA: TGTGCCAGCAGCCATCGGGAATCCCCAGGAAACACCATATATTTT.

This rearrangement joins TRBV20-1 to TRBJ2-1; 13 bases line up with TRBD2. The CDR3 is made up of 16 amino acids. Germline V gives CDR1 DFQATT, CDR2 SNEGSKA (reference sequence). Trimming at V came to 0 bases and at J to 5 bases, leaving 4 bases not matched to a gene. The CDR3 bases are TGCAGTGCTAGAGACCCCGGGACTAGCGGGGACAATGAGCAGTTCTTC. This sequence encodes CSARDPGTSGDNEQFF.